This T cell receptor (beta chain) was identified during a study of T cell repertoires in cytomegalovirus infection. This clonotype was detected ten times or more. Its target is not known. Germline CDR1 and CDR2: SGHTS and YDEGEE. The V segment lost 4 bases and the J segment 0 bases; nucleotides outside the gene matches: 8. The CDR3 contains 17 residues. Broader study findings: It was HLA-C-restricted CMV-specific TCR beta clonotypes that dominated the response ex vivo.

TCRdb ran MiXCR on the reads and lists one entry per CDR3 protein. The sample has fewer than 550,000 distinct CDR3 sequences; about 15% are singletons. The source is a human donor in good health (CMV status not recorded). Some clones in this sample may be carry-over from other donors' samples. V usage is TRBV5-8 and J usage is TRBJ2-1, with 9 bases that match TRBD2. The sample was CD8+ T cells from PBMCs. The CDR3 DNA follows: TGTGCCAGCAGCCCCATAGCGGGGGCGAGCTCCTACAATGAGCAGTTCTTC. Amino acids: CASSPIAGASSYNEQFF.